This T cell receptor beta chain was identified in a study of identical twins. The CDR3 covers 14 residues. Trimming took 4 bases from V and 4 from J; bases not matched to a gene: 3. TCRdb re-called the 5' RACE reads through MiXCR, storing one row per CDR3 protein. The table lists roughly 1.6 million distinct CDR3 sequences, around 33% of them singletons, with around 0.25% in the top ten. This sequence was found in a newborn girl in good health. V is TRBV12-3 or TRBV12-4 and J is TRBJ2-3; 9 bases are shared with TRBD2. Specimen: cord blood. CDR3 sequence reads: CASSWAGGPDTQYF. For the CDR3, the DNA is TGTGCCAGCAGTTGGGCGGGGGGGCCAGATACGCAGTATTTT.